The 6 T cell receptor beta chains below come from one sample, sequenced in a study of cytomegalovirus exposure and HLA in healthy donors. 13 Jbeta primers and 60 Vbeta primers were used for the PCR. Sequencing used immunoSEQ multiplex PCR; TCRdb keeps in-frame clones, though not all of them. The data show some 110,000 clones, around 68% seen once. Sample: PBMCs. The receptor source for this set is a woman aged 50 to 65 in good health and CMV-seropositive.

V and J are TRBV6-6 and TRBJ2-6; no clear D gene. V lost 0 bases and J lost 0, with 3 bases in between. The CDR3 totals 15 residues. The germline CDR1 and CDR2 sequences are MNHNY and SVGAGI (reference sequence). The CDR3 nucleotides are TGTGCCAGCAGTTACTCCAGCTCTGGGGCCAACGTCCTGACTTTC. It is translated as CASSYSSSGANVLTF.

This rearrangement joins TRBV6-1 to TRBJ2-7; 7 bases align to TRBD1. Trimming took 4 bases from V and 2 from J; bases not matched to a gene: 8. The CDR3 covers 15 residues. CDR1 and CDR2 from the germline V gene are MNHNS and SASEGT. In DNA form, the CDR3 reads TGTGCCAGCAGTGTAGGACAGGAGTTACCCTACGAGCAGTACTTC. Amino acids: CASSVGQELPYEQYF.

To note about this clone: Other DNA sequences in the sample encode the same CDR3. The chain uses TRBV19 and TRBJ1-1, with 8 nucleotides matching TRBD1. V shed 4 bases and J 1 base; nucleotides not matched to a gene: 2. Germline V gives CDR1 LNHDA, CDR2 SQIVND (reference sequence). The CDR3 loop spans 14 amino acids. DNA for the CDR3: TGTGCCAGTAGTACGCAGGGGGCGAACACTGAAGCTTTCTTT. Protein sequence: CASSTQGANTEAFF.

V gene TRBV7-2 combines with J gene TRBJ2-2; 8 positions match TRBD2. V was clipped by 3 bases and J by 6 bases; unmatched bases: 9. Germline lookup yields CDR1 SGHTA and CDR2 FQGNSA. This CDR3 contains 16 residues. CDR3 loop: CASSFFSRGGPGELFF. Written as DNA, the CDR3 is TGTGCCAGCAGCTTTTTTAGTCGGGGGGGCCCCGGGGAGCTGTTTTTT.

This chain connects TRBV30 to TRBJ1-4, with 7 bases matching TRBD1. CDR1 is GTSNPN, CDR2 SVGIG, per germline (reference sequence). This CDR3 spans 15 amino acids. With 5 bases clipped from V and 5 bases from J, the junction kept 11 bases outside the gene matches. In nucleotides, the CDR3 is TGTGCCTGGGCAGACAGGGACGGGGTAAATGAAAAACTGTTTTTT. It yields the protein CAWADRDGVNEKLFF. Drawing the rest from reference TRBV30 and TRBJ1-4, the complete variable domain is SQTIHQWPATLVQPVGSPLSLECTVEGTSNPNLYWYRQAAGRGLQLLFYSVGIGQISSEVPQNLSASRPQDRQFILSSKKLLLSDSGFYLCAWADRDGVNEKLFFGSGTQLSVL.

The CDR3 spells CAISQSGSGETQYF. The CDR3, as DNA: TGTGCCATCAGCCAGTCAGGGAGCGGGGAGACCCAGTACTTC. V and J are TRBV10-3 and TRBJ2-5, with D maybe TRBD2 (6 bases). The CDR3 loop spans 14 amino acids. V was clipped by 6 bases and J by 5 bases, with 16 bases between them. CDR1 is ENHRY and CDR2 is SYGVKD in the germline V gene.